Listed here are 28 T cell receptor beta chains from one sample, sequenced in a study of cytomegalovirus exposure and HLA in healthy donors. This PCR relied on a set of 60 Vbeta primers and 13 Jbeta primers. Generated by immunoSEQ multiplex PCR, the TCRdb table keeps only in-frame clones and is missing some. There are 200,000 to 250,000 clones in the sample, with over 0.75% held by the top ten. What was sequenced was PBMCs. Receptors originate from a woman aged 25-40 years in good health and CMV-seropositive.

This rearrangement joins TRBV19 to TRBJ2-1; TRBD2 matches at 10 bases. J lost 10 bases, V lost 2 bases, and 5 bases had no gene match. Germline V gives CDR1 LNHDA, CDR2 SQIVND (reference sequence). This CDR3 contains 14 residues. This chain's CDR3 is CASSIMALAGEQFF. CDR3 in DNA: TGTGCCAGTAGTATAATGGCACTAGCGGGGGAGCAGTTCTTC.

V is TRBV5-1 and J is TRBJ2-7; 10 bases match TRBD2. CDR3 length equals 14 residues. The germline V gene encodes CDR1 SGHRS and CDR2 YFSETQ. With 4 bases clipped from V and 6 bases from J, the junction kept 7 bases outside the gene matches. The CDR3 reads CASSPRTSGLEQYF. CDR3 sequence (DNA): TGCGCCAGCAGCCCTCGGACTAGCGGCCTCGAGCAGTACTTC.

The J gene is TRBJ1-1, the V gene TRBV6-1, with D perhaps matching TRBD1 (6 bases). This CDR3 contains 12 residues. Germline CDR1 and CDR2: MNHNS and SASEGT. Trimming stripped 6 bases from V and 6 bases from J, with 11 bases between. This CDR3 reads CASSQWTAEAFF. The CDR3 nucleotides read TGTGCCAGCAGCCAATGGACAGCTGAAGCTTTCTTT.

The chain links TRBV28 to TRBJ2-5, with 7 bases aligning to TRBD2. The CDR3 totals 15 residues. V dropped 2 bases and J dropped 4; count of bases not matched to a gene: 7. Germline CDR1 MDHEN, CDR2 SYDVKM. The CDR3 sequence: CASSLPSSGGETQYF. CDR3 DNA: TGTGCCAGCAGTTTACCCTCTAGCGGTGGAGAGACCCAGTACTTC. Based on the CDR3 plus reference TRBV28 and TRBJ2-5, the full variable domain is DVKVTQSSRYLVKRTGEKVFLECVQDMDHENMFWYRQDPGLGLRLIYFSYDVKMKEKGDIPEGYSVSREKKERFSLILESASTNQTSMYLCASSLPSSGGETQYFGPGTRLLVL.

The chain recombines TRBV6-1 with TRBJ2-7, with 9 bases fitting TRBD2. V gave up 7 bases and J gave up 7 bases; unmatched junction bases: 11. Looked up from germline, CDR1 is MNHNS and CDR2 is SASEGT. The CDR3 sequence is 14 residues long. The CDR3 protein is CASKVAGDLEEQYF. Here the CDR3 DNA reads TGTGCCAGCAAAGTAGCGGGAGATCTGGAAGAGCAGTACTTC.

This chain connects TRBV30 to TRBJ2-5; D is perhaps TRBD2 (7 bases). The CDR3 sequence is 14 residues long. With 2 bases removed from V and 5 bases from J, the gap between germline ends came to 15 bases. Germline lookup yields CDR1 GTSNPN and CDR2 SVGIG (reference sequence). CDR3 region: CAWSLGLGGETQYF. DNA for the CDR3: TGTGCCTGGAGTCTCGGACTAGGGGGGGAGACCCAGTACTTC.

The V and J genes are TRBV19 and TRBJ2-3; D possibly corresponds to TRBD1 (7 bases). This CDR3 comprises 15 residues. Germline loops: CDR1 LNHDA, CDR2 SQIVND (reference sequence). V dropped 7 bases and J dropped 8 bases, with 22 bases sitting between them. The CDR3 here is CASKFQGGRGGTQYF. CDR3 DNA sequence: TGTGCCAGTAAATTCCAGGGGGGACGTGGTGGTACGCAGTATTTT. Variable domain in full (rest from reference TRBV19 and TRBJ2-3): DGGITQSPKYLFRKEGQNVTLSCEQNLNHDAMYWYRQDPGQGLRLIYYSQIVNDFQKGDIAEGYSVSREKKESFPLTVTSAQKNPTAFYLCASKFQGGRGGTQYFGPGTRLTVL.

V is TRBV30 and J is TRBJ2-7, with 7 bases lining up with TRBD2. This CDR3 has 15 amino acids. The V and J ends lost 3 bases and 2 bases, in that order; junction bases with no gene match: 10. Germline loops: CDR1 GTSNPN, CDR2 SVGIG (reference sequence). CDR3 protein: CAWRKTSSGTYEQYF. The DNA for the CDR3 is TGTGCCTGGAGGAAGACGTCTAGCGGAACCTACGAGCAGTACTTC.

The rearrangement joins TRBV4-1 to TRBJ1-2; D possibly corresponds to TRBD1 (5 bases). Trimming took 5 bases from V and 2 from J, leaving 9 bases between them. This CDR3 contains 13 residues. Per germline, CDR1 MGHRA and CDR2 YSYEKL. For the CDR3, the DNA is TGCGCCAGCAGCGGGGGGACCAACTATGGCTACACCTTC. This sequence encodes CASSGGTNYGYTF.

V and J are TRBV6-5 and TRBJ1-2, with D perhaps matching TRBD1 (6 bases). CDR3 length: 13 residues. Trimming stripped 7 bases from V and 4 bases from J, with 13 bases between. CDR1 is MNHEY and CDR2 is SVGAGI in the germline V gene. CDR3 sequence reads: CASTLQGIYGYTF. CDR3 sequence (DNA): TGTGCCAGCACTTTACAGGGCATCTATGGCTACACCTTC.

The chain combines TRBV27 with TRBJ1-5, with 7 bases lining up with TRBD1. The CDR3 sequence is 15 residues long. Germline trimming cut 3 bases from V and 4 bases from J; bases unmatched to any gene: 6. Germline loops: CDR1 MNHEY, CDR2 SMNVEV (reference sequence). As DNA, the CDR3 is TGTGCCAGCAGTTTCGGGGCACAGGGGAATCAGCCCCAGCATTTT. Protein: CASSFGAQGNQPQHF.

As for this clone: The sample contains more than one DNA sequence encoding this CDR3. CDR3 DNA sequence: TGTGCCAGCAGTGACAGGGGAGTCACAGATACGCAGTATTTT. Its protein is CASSDRGVTDTQYF. This chain joins TRBV6-1 and TRBJ2-3; possibly TRBD1 for D (6 bases). The CDR3 runs 14 residues. Trimming removed 3 bases from V and 2 bases from J, with 9 bases in between. From germline, CDR1 is MNHNS and CDR2 SASEGT.

The chain couples TRBV14 to TRBJ1-4; D may be TRBD1 (6 bases). CDR3 length: 13 amino acids. V was clipped by 3 bases and J by 14 bases, with 16 bases between them. The germline gives CDR1 SGHDN, CDR2 FVKESK. CDR3 bases: TGTGCCAGCAGCCACCAAACAGGGAACATGCTGTTTTTT. Protein product: CASSHQTGNMLFF.

The genes are TRBV10-3 and TRBJ2-3; 11 bases align to TRBD1. V trimming: 0 bases; J trimming: 2 bases; junction bases outside the gene matches: 7. The CDR3 spans 18 residues. The germline V gene encodes CDR1 ENHRY and CDR2 SYGVKD. The CDR3 bases are TGTGCCATCAGTGAGTCTTTTGGACAGGGGGCTGCCACAGATACGCAGTATTTT. This codes for CAISESFGQGAATDTQYF.

The CDR3 sequence is CASSQQGKNTEAFF. The CDR3 nucleotides read TGCGCCAGCAGCCAGCAGGGAAAGAACACTGAAGCTTTCTTT. This rearrangement joins TRBV5-1 to TRBJ1-1, with D possibly TRBD1 on 5 matching bases. CDR3 size: 14 residues. Trimming left V 4 bases short and J 1 base short, with 11 bases between. Germline V lookup: CDR1 SGHRS, CDR2 YFSETQ.

This chain joins TRBV6-5 and TRBJ1-6; no definite D call. The CDR3 runs 16 residues. Germline V gene sequence: CDR1 MNHEY, CDR2 SVGAGI. V dropped 0 bases and J dropped 0 bases, with 6 bases sitting between them. CDR3 region: CASSYSLSSYNSPLHF. The CDR3 DNA reads as TGTGCCAGCAGTTACTCGCTGAGCTCCTATAATTCACCCCTCCACTTT.

The chain combines TRBV6-4 with TRBJ2-1, with TRBD2 identical over 10 bases. This CDR3 region has 15 residues. The V gene end was trimmed by 0 bases and the J gene end by 4 bases; junction bases not matched to a gene: 0. The germline CDR1 and CDR2 sequences are MRHNA and SNTAGT. This CDR3 is CASSDSTSGYNEQFF. CDR3 bases: TGTGCCAGCAGTGACTCGACTAGCGGGTACAATGAGCAGTTCTTC.

Note on this clone: The same CDR3 also results from other DNA sequences found in this sample. V usage is TRBV6-1 and J usage is TRBJ2-7; 7 bases match TRBD1. The CDR3 runs to 15 residues. V shed 1 base and J 2 bases; nucleotides not matched to a gene: 5. Germline V gene data show CDR1 as MNHNS and CDR2 as SASEGT. This CDR3 is CASSEGTGDTYEQYF. DNA of the CDR3: TGTGCCAGCAGTGAAGGTACAGGGGACACCTACGAGCAGTACTTC.

The gene calls are TRBV19 and TRBJ2-7; D possibly corresponds to TRBD2 (6 bases). Germline-derived CDR1 and CDR2 are LNHDA and SQIVND (reference sequence). This CDR3 is 16 amino acids long. V was trimmed by 3 bases and J by 6 bases, leaving 21 bases between them. The CDR3 region is CASSMEGLGGFGEQYF. The CDR3 DNA is TGTGCCAGTAGTATGGAAGGACTTGGGGGGTTCGGCGAGCAGTACTTC.

J is TRBJ2-5 and V is TRBV2; D is undetermined. The germline V gene encodes CDR1 SNHLY and CDR2 FYNNEI. The CDR3 covers 15 residues. The germline V and J ends were trimmed by 11 bases and 0 bases, with 19 bases remaining between them. CDR3 loop: CAVLDWLKYQETQYF. CDR3 nucleotides: TGTGCCGTACTTGACTGGCTGAAGTACCAAGAGACCCAGTACTTC. The full variable domain, in which reference TRBV2 and TRBJ2-5 provide the parts outside the CDR3, is EPEVTQTPSHQVTQMGQEVILRCVPISNHLYFYWYRQILGQKVEFLVSFYNNEISEKSEIFDDQFSVERPDGSNFTLKIRSTKLEDSAMYFCAVLDWLKYQETQYFGPGTRLLVL.

This sequence joins TRBV6-4 and TRBJ2-1, with TRBD2 matching over 11 bases. This CDR3 region has 16 residues. After removal of 4 bases from V and 8 bases from J, the junction contained 10 bases not matched to a gene. Germline V gene data show CDR1 as MRHNA and CDR2 as SNTAGT. The CDR3 bases are TGTGCCAGCAGTGCACTAGCGGGAGTATCAGGGGATGAGCAGTTCTTC. Amino acids: CASSALAGVSGDEQFF.

V usage is TRBV14 and J usage is TRBJ2-1; D is uncertain. Germline-derived CDR1 and CDR2 are SGHDN and FVKESK. Trimming left V 4 bases short and J 12 bases short, with 22 bases between. CDR3 length: 15 residues. The CDR3 is CASSPLSWASQSQFF. CDR3 nucleotide sequence: TGTGCCAGCAGCCCGCTATCGTGGGCCAGTCAATCGCAGTTCTTC.

This chain links TRBV9 with TRBJ1-3; TRBD1 might be the D (5 bases). This CDR3 is built from 17 residues. Between the trimmed V and J ends, which lost 0 bases and 0 bases, there was a span of 13 bases. Germline CDR1 reads SGDLS; CDR2 reads YYNGEE. The CDR3: CASSVGGDILSGNTIYF. CDR3 DNA sequence: TGTGCCAGCAGCGTAGGGGGGGATATCCTCTCTGGAAACACCATATATTTT.

The chain combines TRBV5-4 with TRBJ2-1, with 10 nucleotides matching TRBD2. Germline CDR1 SGHNT, CDR2 YYREEE (reference sequence). V lost 3 bases and J lost 6; bases outside the gene matches: 6. The CDR3 consists of 15 residues. CDR3 region: CASSSSGRALNEQFF. DNA of the CDR3: TGTGCCAGCAGCTCCAGCGGGAGGGCCCTCAATGAGCAGTTCTTC.

The J gene is TRBJ1-2, the V gene TRBV11-2, with D unresolved. Germline V gene lookup returns CDR1 SGHAT and CDR2 FQNNGV. Deletions cut 1 base from V and 7 bases from J, with 10 bases between. This CDR3 is built from 13 residues. The CDR3 region is CASSLALEGGYTF. CDR3 DNA: TGTGCCAGCAGCTTAGCCCTAGAAGGTGGCTACACCTTC.

The chain joins TRBV19 to TRBJ2-2; D might be TRBD2 (6 bases). The germline gives CDR1 LNHDA, CDR2 SQIVND (reference sequence). V was trimmed by 2 bases and J by 5 bases, leaving 9 bases between them. This CDR3 spans 14 amino acids. The CDR3 here is CASSIPGSTGELFF. Written as DNA, the CDR3 is TGTGCCAGTAGTATACCCGGGAGTACCGGGGAGCTGTTTTTT.

The rearrangement joins TRBV5-4 to TRBJ2-1, with D maybe TRBD2 (5 bases). Trimming pared 4 bases from V and 0 bases from J, leaving 11 bases between. This CDR3 spans 15 amino acids. The V gene's germline CDR1 is SGHNT and CDR2 YYREEE (reference sequence). The CDR3: CASSTTGSSYNEQFF. CDR3 DNA sequence: TGTGCCAGCAGCACGACGGGAAGCTCCTACAATGAGCAGTTCTTC.

V usage is TRBV28 and J usage is TRBJ2-7, with 7 positions matching TRBD1. Germline V gene data show CDR1 as MDHEN and CDR2 as SYDVKM. This CDR3 region has 17 residues. Trimming removed 5 bases from V and 0 bases from J; junction bases left unmatched: 13. The CDR3 is CASSPARQGLGSYEQYF. CDR3 DNA sequence: TGTGCCAGCAGTCCGGCCAGACAGGGTTTGGGCTCCTACGAGCAGTACTTC.